This T cell receptor (beta chain) appears in the sequencing data of a study of T-cell memory formation after mild COVID-19. Study-level background: In these data, TCR clusters were largely donor specific.

Regarding the study as a whole: For contracting clones, CD4+ ones sat mainly in CM and EM, CD8+ in EMRA. Pre-infection memory held some responding clones, suggesting pre-existing cross-reactive T cells responded.

This clonotype has a handful of counts. Its antigen is unidentified. After 5'RACE with constant-segment primers, TCR alpha and TCR beta cDNA libraries carrying sample barcodes and UMIs were obtained. TCRdb passed the 5' RACE reads through MiXCR, listing each CDR3 protein once. The sample has fewer than 250,000 distinct CDR3 sequences, about 18% seen once. This receptor was identified in an adult woman who had mild COVID-19 (a few samples of this study predate the infection). Cell type and time point are not known. Sequenced material: PBMCs or a T cell subset sorted from them (not recorded which).

CDR3 region: CASSFGTGRWEETQYF. Written as DNA, the CDR3 is TGTGCCAGCAGCTTCGGGACAGGGAGGTGGGAAGAGACCCAGTACTTC. V is TRBV7-6 and J is TRBJ2-5; 9 nucleotides line up with TRBD1. The V segment lost 3 bases and the J segment 3 bases; nucleotides outside the gene matches: 8. This CDR3 region has 16 residues. Germline CDR1 is SGHVS and CDR2 is FNYEAQ. Together with reference TRBV7-6 and TRBJ2-5, the CDR3 gives the full variable domain: GAGVSQSPRYKVTKRGQDVALRCDPISGHVSLYWYRQALGQGPEFLTYFNYEAQQDKSGLPNDRFSAERPEGSISTLTIQRTEQRDSAMYRCASSFGTGRWEETQYFGPGTRLLVL.